This T cell receptor beta chain was identified during a study of cytomegalovirus exposure and HLA in healthy donors. Primers included in the PCR were 60 Vbeta and 13 Jbeta primers. Some clones are missing from TCRdb's copy, which holds only in-frame ones; the method was immunoSEQ multiplex PCR. The table shows some 100,000 clones, with more than 60% occurring only once. Trimming took off 2 bases at V and 4 bases at J, with 11 bases between the two ends. This CDR3 has 14 residues. The germline gives CDR1 MNHEY, CDR2 SMNVEV (reference sequence). The clonotype originates from a woman aged 18-35 years in good health and CMV-seropositive. The sequenced sample consisted of PBMCs. The rearrangement joins TRBV27 to TRBJ1-2, with D possibly being TRBD1 (6 bases). The CDR3 spells CASSLQQGAYGYTF. The CDR3 coding sequence is TGTGCCAGCAGTTTACAACAGGGAGCCTATGGCTACACCTTC.